Listed below are T cell receptor beta chains from one sample, sequenced in a study of blood T cell repertoires in COVID-19. Repertoires were generated with immunoSEQ multiplex PCR, while TCRdb's copy carries only in-frame clones and drops some. The table shows roughly 180,000 clones, with 85% to 90% occurring only once. The sequencing input was peripheral blood. These receptors came from a woman in her twenties or thirties with active or convalescent COVID-19. Both conserved end residues are part of each CDR3. A D gene is named only where the DNA matches it firmly. Not all rows give a size; the values are once, few, many and, for expanded clones, a class.

>TRBV6-5|TRBD1|-|TRBJ1-4
TGTGCCAGCAGCACGACAGGGGGCAGTGAAAAACTGTTTTTT
CASSTTGGSEKLFF
>TRBV7-2|-|-|TRBJ2-7
TGTGCCAGCAGCTTCGGAGGGAGCTCCTACGAGCAGTACTTC
CASSFGGSSYEQYF
>TRBV9|TRBD1|-|TRBJ1-2
TGTGCCAGCAGCGCACCCTACAGGGGGCCCGACTATGGCTACACCTTC
CASSAPYRGPDYGYTF
>TRBV19|-|-|TRBJ1-1
TGTGCCAGTAGTTCCGGCGGGGCACGGTCGAACACTGAAGCTTTCTTT
CASSSGGARSNTEAFF
>TRBV5-1|TRBD1|-|TRBJ2-1
TGCGCCAGCAGCTACGGGACAGGGGGAGATGAGCAGTTCTTC
CASSYGTGGDEQFF
>TRBV27|TRBD1|-|TRBJ1-2
TGTGCCAGCAGTTCCCGGACAGGGCCTGCTAACTATGGCTACACCTTC
CASSSRTGPANYGYTF
>TRBV24-1|-|-|TRBJ2-3
TGTGCCACCAGGGAACAGGTCACAGATACGCAGTATTTT
CATREQVTDTQYF
>TRBV5-6|-|-|TRBJ2-2
TGTGCCAGCAGCTTAGGAGTTTATGCCACCGGGGAGCTGTTTTTT
CASSLGVYATGELFF
>TRBV27|-|-|TRBJ1-6
TGTGCCAGCAGGCCTGACAGGTCCCCTTCACCCCTCCACTTT
CASRPDRSPSPLHF
>TRBV10-3|TRBD2|-|TRBJ2-5
TGTGCCATCAGTGAGACTAGCGGGGGGACAGAGACCCAGTACTTC
CAISETSGGTETQYF
>TRBV6-5|-|-|TRBJ1-1
TGTGCCAGCAGACCGTCGACAGCATTGAACACTGAAGCTTTCTTT
CASRPSTALNTEAFF
>TRBV19|-|-|TRBJ1-2
TGTGCCAGTAGTTCCTGGACAGTCGGCTACACCTTC
CASSSWTVGYTF
>TRBV7-9|TRBD1|-|TRBJ1-1
TGTGCCAGCAGCCTAAGACAGGGTGGAGACACTGAAGCTTTCTTT
CASSLRQGGDTEAFF
>TRBV6-6|TRBD1|-|TRBJ2-7
TGTGCCACCTCCGGGACAGGGGGGATAGAGCAGTACTTC
CATSGTGGIEQYF
>TRBV19|TRBD1|-|TRBJ2-7
TGTGCCAGTAGTATACCTTCGACAGGGGGAAAGCAGTACTTC
CASSIPSTGGKQYF
>TRBV2|-|-|TRBJ1-5
TGTGCCAGCAGTGAAGGGCAATGGCCCCAGCATTTT
CASSEGQWPQHF
>TRBV5-5|TRBD1|-|TRBJ1-2
TGTGCCAGCAACCTACAGGGGATCGATGGCTACACCTTC
CASNLQGIDGYTF
>TRBV6-1|TRBD1|-|TRBJ2-7
TGTGCCAGCAGTGACGCCGGGACAGGAGTCTACGAGCAGTACTTC
CASSDAGTGVYEQYF
>TRBV19|TRBD2|-|TRBJ2-7
TGTGCCAGTAGTATCGCGGGAGGGCCCTCCTACGAGCAGTACTTC
CASSIAGGPSYEQYF
>TRBV30|TRBD1|-|TRBJ2-1
TGTGCCTGGAGCCTAGGGCAGGGGGTACGCAATGAGCAGTTCTTC
CAWSLGQGVRNEQFF
>TRBV24-1|TRBD1|many|TRBJ1-1
TGTGCCACCAGTGATACGGACAGGGGATGGGGTGAAGCTTTCTTT
CATSDTDRGWGEAFF
>TRBV11-2|-|-|TRBJ1-4
TGTGCCAGCAGTTTGGGAGACTCAACTAATGAAAAACTGTTTTTT
CASSLGDSTNEKLFF
>TRBV4-2|TRBD1|-|TRBJ2-7
TGTGCCAGCAGCCCGACCGGGACAGTTATAACCTACGAGCAGTACTTC
CASSPTGTVITYEQYF
>TRBV7-9|-|-|TRBJ2-5
TGTGCCAGCAGCCGCCAAACAGGTCAAGAGACCCAGTACTTC
CASSRQTGQETQYF
>TRBV23-1|TRBD2|-|TRBJ2-2
TGCGCCAGCAGTCAAGGAGGTAGCGGGAGATCGAACACCGGGGAGCTGTTTTTT
CASSQGGSGRSNTGELFF
>TRBV18|TRBD1|-|TRBJ1-4
TGTGCCAGCTCATCCGGACAGGGCTCTAATGAAAAACTGTTTTTT
CASSSGQGSNEKLFF
>TRBV6-2/TRBV6-3|TRBD1|-|TRBJ2-1
TGTGCCAGCAGATACCCAGGGGGCGACTCCTACAATGAGCAGTTCTTC
CASRYPGGDSYNEQFF
>TRBV9|-|-|TRBJ2-2
TGTGCCAGCAGCGGGACAGTGAACACCGGGGAGCTGTTTTTT
CASSGTVNTGELFF
>TRBV16|-|-|TRBJ1-2
TGTGCCAGCAGCCAATTTGAGGGGAGGTCCTATGGCTACACCTTC
CASSQFEGRSYGYTF
>TRBV11-2|TRBD2|-|TRBJ2-3
TGTGCCAGCAGCGGCGCGGCGGCGGGAGGGAGCACAGATACGCAGTATTTT
CASSGAAAGGSTDTQYF
>TRBV18|-|-|TRBJ2-7
TGTGCCAGCTCACCACCGATACAGGACTACTCCTACGAGCAGTACTTC
CASSPPIQDYSYEQYF
>TRBV19|-|few|TRBJ1-6
TGTGCCAGTAGTCCTGGAGCCCCGAATTCACCCCTCCACTTT
CASSPGAPNSPLHF
>TRBV19|-|-|TRBJ1-1
TGTGCCAGTACTCGACGCCCAGGGGCGGGCACTGAAGCTTTCTTT
CASTRRPGAGTEAFF
>TRBV27|-|-|TRBJ2-3
TGTGCCAGCAGAACACAGGGTACAGATACGCAGTATTTT
CASRTQGTDTQYF
>TRBV11-2|-|-|TRBJ2-2
TGTGCCAGCAGTCTAAGTAACACCGGGGAGCTGTTTTTT
CASSLSNTGELFF
>TRBV10-2|TRBD1|-|TRBJ1-1
TGCGCCAGCAGTGAACAGGGGGTAGGAAACACTGAAGCTTTCTTT
CASSEQGVGNTEAFF
>TRBV9|-|once|TRBJ2-7
TGTGCCAGCAGCGTGACAACGGACAGCTCCTACGAGCAGTACTTC
CASSVTTDSSYEQYF
>TRBV5-6|-|few|TRBJ1-1
TGTGCCAGCAGCTTGGCACAGACGAACACTGAAGCTTTCTTT
CASSLAQTNTEAFF
>TRBV25-1|-|-|TRBJ1-2
TGTGCCAGCAGTGACCTACAGGGCTACACCTTC
CASSDLQGYTF
>TRBV7-9|TRBD1|-|TRBJ2-1
TGTGCCAGCAGCTCCAAACGCCGGGACAGGGTCACCAATGAGCAGTTCTTC
CASSSKRRDRVTNEQFF
>TRBV5-1|-|few|TRBJ2-5
TGCGCCAGCAAACCGGGGGAGTATCAGACCCAGTACTTC
CASKPGEYQTQYF
>TRBV3-1/TRBV3-2|-|-|TRBJ1-5
TGTGCCAGCAGCCCACCACATGGAGAGCCCCAGCATTTT
CASSPPHGEPQHF
>TRBV28|-|-|TRBJ2-7
TGTGCCAGCAGTTTCAACGCAGGTCCAAGGTACTTC
CASSFNAGPRYF
>TRBV6-6|TRBD1|-|TRBJ1-3
TGTGCCAGCAGTACCCGGGACAGGGGCAAGGACACCATATATTTT
CASSTRDRGKDTIYF
>TRBV18|TRBD1|-|TRBJ1-1
TGTGCCAGCTCCCCCGGGACAGGGGGTCTGAACACTGAAGCTTTCTTT
CASSPGTGGLNTEAFF
>TRBV20-1|TRBD1|-|TRBJ1-1
TGCAGTGCTAGTGGTCCGGGACAGGGAGGAGCTGAAGCTTTCTTT
CSASGPGQGGAEAFF
>TRBV19|-|-|TRBJ2-6
TGTGCCAGTAGTCCCTCGGGGACTCCTGGGGCCAACGTCCTGACTTTC
CASSPSGTPGANVLTF
>TRBV7-9|TRBD1|few|TRBJ2-7
TGTGCCAGCAGCACGAGACAGGGGGCCTACGAGCAGTACTTC
CASSTRQGAYEQYF
>TRBV28|TRBD1|-|TRBJ1-2
TGTGCCAGCCGAGGGACAGGGGGCGCTAACTATGGCTACACCTTC
CASRGTGGANYGYTF
>TRBV6-2/TRBV6-3|-|-|TRBJ2-1
TGTGCCAGCAGTTCCGCCCACCCCCAAAGGGGTCCCCCCCAAGATGAGCAGTTCTTC
CASSSAHPQRGPPQDEQFF